Listed below are T cell receptor beta chains from one sample, sequenced in a study of T cell repertoires in cytomegalovirus infection. MiXCR was run by TCRdb on the reads, yielding one entry per CDR3 protein. The sample consists of tens of thousands of distinct CDR3 sequences, roughly 20% of them appearing once. Their antigens remain unidentified. The sample consisted of CD8+ T cells from cultured PBMCs, taken from culture after CMV antigen stimulation. These receptors originate from a human donor in good health (CMV status not recorded). Some clones in this sample may be carry-over from other donors' samples. The CDR3 runs from the conserved cysteine through the conserved F or W. D genes are given only for firm matches. Expanded clones are given a class, and other clones once, few, many or no size at all.

v_gene,j_gene,d_gene,abundance,len,CDR3aa,CDR3nt
TRBV10-2,TRBJ2-3,NA,NA,14,CASSPLGLADTQYF,TGCGCCAGCAGCCCCCTGGGACTGGCAGATACGCAGTATTTT
TRBV9,TRBJ2-7,NA,few,14,CASSPSGQPYEQYF,TGTGCCAGCAGCCCCTCGGGACAACCCTACGAGCAGTACTTC
TRBV7-2,TRBJ2-5,NA,NA,15,CASSLVEVGGPRGYF,TGTGCCAGCAGCTTAGTGGAGGTTGGCGGGCCTCGAGGGTACTTC
TRBV6-6,TRBJ1-2,NA,NA,14,CASSYSKGEYGYTF,TGTGCCAGCAGTTACTCGAAGGGGGAATATGGCTACACCTTC
TRBV7-6,TRBJ2-7,NA,NA,15,CASSDDSSQVNEQYF,TGTGCCAGCAGCGACGACAGCTCTCAAGTCAACGAGCAGTACTTC
TRBV7-9,TRBJ2-3,NA,NA,15,CASSLRDGYTDTQYF,TGTGCCAGCAGCCTGCGGGACGGGTACACAGATACGCAGTATTTT
TRBV12-3/TRBV12-4,TRBJ1-1,TRBD1,NA,14,CASSLRTGRTEAFF,TGTGCCAGCAGTTTAAGGACAGGGCGCACTGAAGCTTTCTTT
TRBV7-9,TRBJ2-5,TRBD1,NA,15,CASSSPGGERETQYF,TGTGCCAGCAGTTCTCCAGGGGGCGAGCGAGAGACCCAGTACTTC
TRBV12-5,TRBJ1-1,NA,NA,13,CASAPTENTEAFF,TGTGCTAGTGCCCCGACAGAGAACACTGAAGCTTTCTTT
TRBV12-3/TRBV12-4,TRBJ1-2,TRBD1,NA,14,CASSYGTGNYGYTF,TGTGCCAGCAGTTACGGGACAGGGAACTATGGCTACACCTTC
TRBV6-2/TRBV6-3,TRBJ1-1,NA,few,13,CASSPYGGTEAFF,TGTGCCAGCAGTCCCTATGGAGGAACTGAAGCTTTCTTT
TRBV27,TRBJ2-3,NA,few,17,CASRGFGTSQQRDTQYF,TGTGCCAGCCGAGGCTTCGGGACATCCCAGCAGAGGGATACGCAGTATTTT
TRBV7-9,TRBJ1-1,NA,few,16,CASSLADGGLNTEAFF,TGTGCCAGCAGCTTAGCAGACGGTGGATTGAACACTGAAGCTTTCTTT
TRBV25-1,TRBJ2-5,TRBD1,few,15,CASRKRQGYQETQYF,TGTGCCAGCCGTAAGAGACAGGGGTATCAAGAGACCCAGTACTTC
TRBV29-1,TRBJ2-2,TRBD1,NA,15,CSVESGQGAIGELFF,TGCAGCGTTGAATCAGGACAGGGGGCGATCGGGGAGCTGTTTTTT
TRBV7-8,TRBJ1-4,TRBD1,few,16,CASSFDPGTGSEKLFF,TGTGCCAGCAGCTTCGATCCAGGGACAGGGAGTGAAAAACTGTTTTTT